These T cell receptor beta chains were read from a single sample in a study of blood T cell repertoires in COVID-19. TCRdb's copy holds only in-frame clones and misses some; the assay was immunoSEQ multiplex PCR. The table shows 150,000 to 200,000 clones, with around 73% occurring only once. Sequenced material: PBMCs or T cells enriched from blood (not recorded which). All receptors come from a woman in her fifties or sixties who had recovered from COVID-19. The CDR3 runs from the conserved cysteine through the conserved F or W. Each record gives: J gene, clone size, D gene, V gene, CDR3 DNA, CDR3 protein. A D gene is named only where the DNA matches it firmly. Rows may omit the clone size; those that give it use once, few, many or a size class.

j_call: TRBJ1-5; clone_size: .; d_call: .; v_call: TRBV19; cdr3_nt: TGTGCCAGTAGTAAGACAGATTGGTCCCCGAATCAGCCCCAGCATTTT; cdr3_aa: CASSKTDWSPNQPQHF
j_call: TRBJ1-2; clone_size: .; d_call: .; v_call: TRBV28; cdr3_nt: TGTGCCAGCACCCTTGGTCCGGGTGGCTACACCTTC; cdr3_aa: CASTLGPGGYTF
j_call: TRBJ2-2; clone_size: .; d_call: .; v_call: TRBV18; cdr3_nt: TGTGCCAGCTCACCGAATTCCGGGACACTGGGGGCCGGGGAGCTGTTTTTT; cdr3_aa: CASSPNSGTLGAGELFF
j_call: TRBJ2-1; clone_size: .; d_call: .; v_call: TRBV6-2/TRBV6-3; cdr3_nt: TGTGCCAGCAGTTTACAGGGCGTTGGTGAGCAGTTCTTC; cdr3_aa: CASSLQGVGEQFF
j_call: TRBJ1-6; clone_size: .; d_call: .; v_call: TRBV11-2; cdr3_nt: TGTGCCAGCAGAGGGGCGACCGGTTCACCCCTCCACTTT; cdr3_aa: CASRGATGSPLHF
j_call: TRBJ2-1; clone_size: .; d_call: .; v_call: TRBV24-1; cdr3_nt: TGTGCCACCGGCGGCCTCCCGGAGTATGAGCAGTTCTTC; cdr3_aa: CATGGLPEYEQFF
j_call: TRBJ1-2; clone_size: .; d_call: .; v_call: TRBV28; cdr3_nt: TGTGCCAGCTCCCACAGACCCGGGGGGCGCGGCTTCGGCTATGGCTACACCTTC; cdr3_aa: CASSHRPGGRGFGYGYTF
j_call: TRBJ1-1; clone_size: few; d_call: .; v_call: TRBV7-3; cdr3_nt: TGTGCCAGCAGCCCAACCGGGCGGGAGGGCACTGAAGCTTTCTTT; cdr3_aa: CASSPTGREGTEAFF
j_call: TRBJ2-2; clone_size: .; d_call: .; v_call: TRBV25-1; cdr3_nt: TGTGCCAGCAGTGAGTCCTCAGGGTTTAGCACCGGGGAGCTGTTTTTT; cdr3_aa: CASSESSGFSTGELFF
j_call: TRBJ1-6; clone_size: once; d_call: .; v_call: TRBV18; cdr3_nt: TGTGCCAGCTCACCGGGGCGCCGGGGGGACTCACCCCTCCACTTT; cdr3_aa: CASSPGRRGDSPLHF
j_call: TRBJ2-1; clone_size: .; d_call: TRBD2; v_call: TRBV15; cdr3_nt: TGTGCCACCAGCAGAGATCAACCCCAGACTAGCCTAGGTGAGCAGTTCTTC; cdr3_aa: CATSRDQPQTSLGEQFF
j_call: TRBJ2-7; clone_size: .; d_call: .; v_call: TRBV27; cdr3_nt: TGTGCCAGCAGTTTGTCCCCCCTAGGAATCTACGAGCAGTACTTC; cdr3_aa: CASSLSPLGIYEQYF
j_call: TRBJ1-1; clone_size: .; d_call: .; v_call: TRBV4-2; cdr3_nt: TGTGCCAGCAGCCAAGCTAGTGGGAGAGGTAAGGACACTGAAGCTTTCTTT; cdr3_aa: CASSQASGRGKDTEAFF
j_call: TRBJ2-7; clone_size: .; d_call: .; v_call: TRBV2; cdr3_nt: TGTGCCAGCAGGCTACTTTCCTACGAGCAGTACTTC; cdr3_aa: CASRLLSYEQYF
j_call: TRBJ2-5; clone_size: .; d_call: TRBD2; v_call: TRBV5-6; cdr3_nt: TGTGCCAGCGAACTAGCGGGTCAAGAGACCCAGTACTTC; cdr3_aa: CASELAGQETQYF
j_call: TRBJ2-5; clone_size: once; d_call: TRBD2; v_call: TRBV4-1; cdr3_nt: TGCGCCAGCAGCCCGCGGACTAGCGGGGAGACCCAGTACTTC; cdr3_aa: CASSPRTSGETQYF
j_call: TRBJ2-7; clone_size: .; d_call: TRBD2; v_call: TRBV27; cdr3_nt: TGTGCCAGCAGAAGGGTAGGGGTTACTAGCGGGAGATCCGAGCAGTACTTC; cdr3_aa: CASRRVGVTSGRSEQYF
j_call: TRBJ2-5; clone_size: .; d_call: TRBD2; v_call: TRBV30; cdr3_nt: TGTGCCTGGAGCGGACTAGCGGGAGGGCGTCAAGAGACCCAGTACTTC; cdr3_aa: CAWSGLAGGRQETQYF
j_call: TRBJ2-3; clone_size: .; d_call: .; v_call: TRBV7-9; cdr3_nt: TGTGCCAGCAGCTACTTGGCGGGGTCCCTAGGGGATACGCAGTATTTT; cdr3_aa: CASSYLAGSLGDTQYF
j_call: TRBJ2-7; clone_size: .; d_call: .; v_call: TRBV7-3; cdr3_nt: TGTGCCAGCAGCTTAACCCCAGGTTCCTACGAGCAGTACTTC; cdr3_aa: CASSLTPGSYEQYF
j_call: TRBJ1-1; clone_size: .; d_call: .; v_call: TRBV7-8; cdr3_nt: TGTGCCAGCAGCTTATCAACGCGTTGGTTAAACCACACTGAAGCTTTCTTT; cdr3_aa: CASSLSTRWLNHTEAFF
j_call: TRBJ1-3; clone_size: .; d_call: .; v_call: TRBV30; cdr3_nt: TGTGCCTGGAGTCTAGGCAGCCGAAACACCATATATTTT; cdr3_aa: CAWSLGSRNTIYF
j_call: TRBJ2-4; clone_size: .; d_call: .; v_call: TRBV7-8; cdr3_nt: TGTGCCAGCAGCTCCCGAATGACGGGGGGCGCAGACATTCAGTACTTC; cdr3_aa: CASSSRMTGGADIQYF
j_call: TRBJ2-1; clone_size: .; d_call: .; v_call: TRBV12-3/TRBV12-4; cdr3_nt: TGTGCCAGCAGGGACTATAACTACAATGAGCAGTTCTTC; cdr3_aa: CASRDYNYNEQFF
j_call: TRBJ1-1; clone_size: .; d_call: .; v_call: TRBV28; cdr3_nt: TGTGCCAGCAGGTTACCAGGGTCTGAAGCTTTCTTT; cdr3_aa: CASRLPGSEAFF
j_call: TRBJ1-5; clone_size: .; d_call: .; v_call: TRBV27; cdr3_nt: TGTGCCAGCAGCCCAAAGACAGGTCAGCCCCAGCATTTT; cdr3_aa: CASSPKTGQPQHF
j_call: TRBJ1-2; clone_size: .; d_call: .; v_call: TRBV28; cdr3_nt: TGTGCCAGCAGTCCCCCCCCCAGAACATATGGCTACACCTTC; cdr3_aa: CASSPPPRTYGYTF
j_call: TRBJ2-7; clone_size: .; d_call: TRBD2; v_call: TRBV28; cdr3_nt: TGTGCCAGCAGAAGCGCTAGCGGGAGTCCCCTCGAGCAGTACTTC; cdr3_aa: CASRSASGSPLEQYF
j_call: TRBJ1-6; clone_size: .; d_call: TRBD1; v_call: TRBV6-6; cdr3_nt: TGTGCCATCGCCCGGGACAGCCTGAATTCACCCCTCCACTTT; cdr3_aa: CAIARDSLNSPLHF
j_call: TRBJ2-5; clone_size: .; d_call: .; v_call: TRBV19; cdr3_nt: TGTGCCAGTAGTATACCAGGGAAACAAGAGACCCAGTACTTC; cdr3_aa: CASSIPGKQETQYF
j_call: TRBJ2-1; clone_size: few; d_call: .; v_call: TRBV24-1; cdr3_nt: TGTGCCACCAGTGACCCCCTATGGGAGCAGTTCTTC; cdr3_aa: CATSDPLWEQFF
j_call: TRBJ1-6; clone_size: .; d_call: TRBD1; v_call: TRBV7-2; cdr3_nt: TGTGCCAGCAGCCGCACAGGGGGGGATTCACCCCTCCACTTT; cdr3_aa: CASSRTGGDSPLHF
j_call: TRBJ1-2; clone_size: .; d_call: .; v_call: TRBV30; cdr3_nt: TGTGCCTGGAATCGAGGGATGAGCTATGGCTACACCTTC; cdr3_aa: CAWNRGMSYGYTF
j_call: TRBJ2-7; clone_size: .; d_call: TRBD2; v_call: TRBV27; cdr3_nt: TGTGCCAGCAGTTCCAGGACTAGTTCGAAACAGTACTTC; cdr3_aa: CASSSRTSSKQYF
j_call: TRBJ2-3; clone_size: .; d_call: TRBD1; v_call: TRBV5-1; cdr3_nt: TGCGCCAGCAGACAGACAGGGAAAGATACGCAGTATTTT; cdr3_aa: CASRQTGKDTQYF